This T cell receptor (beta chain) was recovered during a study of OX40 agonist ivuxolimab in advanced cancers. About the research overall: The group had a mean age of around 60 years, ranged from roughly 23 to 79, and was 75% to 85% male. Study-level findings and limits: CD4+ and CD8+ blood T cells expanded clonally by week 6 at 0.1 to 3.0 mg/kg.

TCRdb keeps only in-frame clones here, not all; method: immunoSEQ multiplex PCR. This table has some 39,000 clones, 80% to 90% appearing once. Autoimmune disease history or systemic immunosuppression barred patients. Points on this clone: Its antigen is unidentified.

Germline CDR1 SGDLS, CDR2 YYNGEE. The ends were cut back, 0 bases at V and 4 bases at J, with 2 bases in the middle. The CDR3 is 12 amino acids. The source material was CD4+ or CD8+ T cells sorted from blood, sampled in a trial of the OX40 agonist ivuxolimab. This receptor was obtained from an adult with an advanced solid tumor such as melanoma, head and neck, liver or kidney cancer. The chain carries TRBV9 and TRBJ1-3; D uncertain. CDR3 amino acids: CASSVEGNTIYF. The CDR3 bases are TGTGCCAGCAGCGTAGAAGGAAACACCATATATTTT. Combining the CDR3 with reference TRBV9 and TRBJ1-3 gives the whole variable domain DSGVTQTPKHLITATGQRVTLRCSPRSGDLSVYWYQQSLDQGLQFLIQYYNGEERAKGNILERFSAQQFPDLHSELNLSSLELGDSALYFCASSVEGNTIYFGEGSWLTVV.